A single sample is the source of the 11 T cell receptor beta chains below, sequenced in a study of blood T cells in healthy people across ages. Then a second PCR, running about 7 to 11 cycles, was carried out with a sample-barcoded 5' primer and a J-beta primer mix. Using its own MiXCR run on the 5' RACE reads, TCRdb lists one record per CDR3 protein. This table holds around 1.5 million distinct CDR3 sequences, 55% to 75% found once. The sequenced sample was blood. These receptor sequences come from a man between 18 and 29 years old in good health.

This chain uses TRBV10-3 with TRBJ2-4; no clear D gene. The last part of the DNA fits TRBJ2-7 better; the J call may be wrong. Germline V gene data show CDR1 as ENHRY and CDR2 as SYGVKD. The CDR3 is made up of 13 amino acids. The CDR3 loop is CAISEGVLYEQYF. CDR3 in DNA: TGTGCCATCAGTGAGGGTGTCCTTTACGAGCAGTACTTC.

This rearrangement joins TRBV6-6 to TRBJ2-1; D remains unclear. This CDR3 is 12 amino acids long. Per germline, CDR1 MNHNY and CDR2 SVGAGI (reference sequence). V was pared by 0 bases and J by 12 bases, with 9 bases between. The CDR3 is CASSYSIPAQFF. CDR3 sequence (DNA): TGTGCCAGCAGTTACTCGATCCCCGCGCAGTTCTTC.

This clonotype was found a few times. The chain is built from TRBV27 and TRBJ2-3, with D maybe TRBD1 (6 bases). CDR3 size: 15 residues. Trimming cost V 2 bases and J 4 bases, with 13 bases left between them. Per germline, CDR1 MNHEY and CDR2 SMNVEV (reference sequence). The DNA for the CDR3 is TGTGCCAGCAGTTTAGGACAGCTCCAGTCAGATACGCAGTATTTT. It yields the protein CASSLGQLQSDTQYF.

This clonotype was detected once. The genes are TRBV5-5 and TRBJ2-7; a weak D match, TRBD2 (5 bases). V lost 0 bases, J lost 3 bases, and 22 bases lay in between. Per the germline V gene, CDR1 is SGHKS and CDR2 is YYEKEE (reference sequence). The CDR3 spans 18 residues. The CDR3 nucleotides read TGTGCCAGCAGCTTGGAAGGTCGGGGAGCCCTTTTCCTCTACGAGCAGTACTTC. Translating it yields CASSLEGRGALFLYEQYF.

V and J are TRBV5-6 and TRBJ2-3, with D perhaps matching TRBD2 (5 bases). CDR1 SGHDT and CDR2 YYEEEE come from the germline V gene. V lost 4 bases and J lost 2, with 14 bases in between. CDR3 size: 15 residues. The CDR3 spells CASSMVGGPTDTQYF. The CDR3 DNA reads as TGTGCCAGCAGCATGGTAGGAGGACCCACAGATACGCAGTATTTT.

This clonotype appeared a few times. The chain uses TRBV27 and TRBJ2-5; D possibly corresponds to TRBD2 (5 bases). Germline V gene data show CDR1 as MNHEY and CDR2 as SMNVEV (reference sequence). Trimming left V 5 bases short and J 0 bases short, with 19 bases between. This CDR3 contains 17 residues. The CDR3 coding sequence is TGTGCCAGCAGTCCCACGCCCTCTAGCCTGTACCAAGAGACCCAGTACTTC. Amino acids: CASSPTPSSLYQETQYF.

V gene TRBV4-2 combines with J gene TRBJ2-2; D perhaps matches TRBD1 (6 bases). Germline V gene data show CDR1 as LGHNA and CDR2 as YNFKEQ. Trimming left V 4 bases short and J 3 bases short, with 9 bases between. The CDR3 spans 14 residues. The CDR3 DNA is TGTGCCAGCAGCCCGGGACAAGACACCGGGGAGCTGTTTTTT. This encodes CASSPGQDTGELFF.

The genes are TRBV29-1 and TRBJ2-5; 7 nucleotides line up with TRBD1. Trimming cost V 4 bases and J 11 bases; bases outside gene matches: 22. Germline-derived CDR1 and CDR2 are SQVTM and ANQGSEA. The CDR3 covers 16 residues. CDR3 in amino acids: CSVVRQGVFPLGEQYF. In DNA, the CDR3 is TGCAGCGTTGTGCGTCAGGGGGTATTCCCCCTTGGGGAGCAGTACTTC.

This rearrangement joins TRBV15 to TRBJ2-3; 8 bases agree with TRBD1. This CDR3 spans 17 amino acids. CDR1 and CDR2 from the germline V gene are LNHNV and YYDKDF (reference sequence). J gave up 4 bases and V 0 bases, and 9 bases lay outside the gene matches. The CDR3 reads CATSRDRGQGRADTQYF. The CDR3 DNA sequence: TGTGCCACCAGCAGAGATCGAGGACAGGGTAGGGCAGATACGCAGTATTTT.

The chain has TRBV4-2 and TRBJ2-7, with TRBD1 matching over 7 bases. This CDR3 comprises 16 residues. V was pared by 0 bases and J by 7 bases, with 12 bases of the junction left unmatched. CDR1 LGHNA and CDR2 YNFKEQ come from the germline V gene. CDR3 DNA sequence: TGTGCCAGCAGCCAAGATCACATAGAGGGGGCCAATGAGCAGTACTTC. This translates into CASSQDHIEGANEQYF.

This rearrangement joins TRBV4-2 to TRBJ2-7, with D unresolved. Trimming cost V 4 bases and J 6 bases, with 16 bases left between them. The CDR3 length is 14 residues. The germline CDR1 and CDR2 sequences are LGHNA and YNFKEQ. This chain's CDR3 is CASSPGLVTGEQYF. The CDR3 DNA follows: TGTGCCAGCAGCCCCGGGCTCGTTACCGGCGAGCAGTACTTC.